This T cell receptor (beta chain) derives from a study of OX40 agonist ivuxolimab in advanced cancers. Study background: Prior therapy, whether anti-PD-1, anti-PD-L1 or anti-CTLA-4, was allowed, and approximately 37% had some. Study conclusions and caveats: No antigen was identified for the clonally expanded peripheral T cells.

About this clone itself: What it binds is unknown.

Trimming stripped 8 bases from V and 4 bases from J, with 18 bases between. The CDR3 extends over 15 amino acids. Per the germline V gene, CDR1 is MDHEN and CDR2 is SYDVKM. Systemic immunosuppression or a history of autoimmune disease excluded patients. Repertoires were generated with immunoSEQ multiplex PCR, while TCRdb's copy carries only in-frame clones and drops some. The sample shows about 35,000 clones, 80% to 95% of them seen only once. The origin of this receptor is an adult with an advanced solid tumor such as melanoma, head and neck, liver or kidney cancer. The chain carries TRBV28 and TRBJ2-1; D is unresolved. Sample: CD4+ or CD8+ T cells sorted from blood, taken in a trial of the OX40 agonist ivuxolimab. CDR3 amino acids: CASLGWGSLYNEQFF. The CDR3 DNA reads TGTGCCAGCTTAGGGTGGGGTTCGCTTTACAATGAGCAGTTCTTC.